This T cell receptor beta chain was documented in a study of OX40 agonist ivuxolimab in advanced cancers. Context from the whole study: Ivuxolimab was a fully human IgG2 agonistic monoclonal antibody targeting the costimulatory receptor OX40 (CD134). Intravenous ivuxolimab was administered to patients every 2 weeks at six dose levels: 0.01, 0.1, 0.3, 1.5, 3 and 10 mg/kg. Among the 52 dose-escalation patients, about 20 had hepatocellular carcinoma, around 15 melanoma, 9 renal cell carcinoma and 9 head and neck cancer. The dose-escalation cohort was roughly 80% male with a mean age of about 60 years, ranging from roughly 20 to 85. Prior anti-PD-1, anti-PD-L1 or anti-CTLA-4 therapy was permitted, and 40% to 50% of dose-escalation patients had received checkpoint inhibitors. Partial responses occurred in three dose-escalation patients, of whom one had hepatocellular carcinoma and two had cutaneous melanoma. Peripheral TCRbeta sequencing aimed to test whether ivuxolimab altered TCR sequence diversity and caused clonal T-cell expansion. The paper describes the monotherapy dose-escalation part (N of about 47 patients) of the phase I trial of ivuxolimab. General findings and caveats noted by the study authors: In partial responders in the 0.1-3.0 mg/kg groups, normalized peripheral clonal expansion was found to be among the lowest, especially among CD8+ T cells. Which antigens the clonally expanded peripheral T cells were specific for was not determined. At doses of 0.1 to 3.0 mg/kg, clonal expansion of both CD4+ and CD8+ T cells in blood was seen between baseline and week 6. Low levels of normalized T-cell clonal expansion were also seen in some nonresponding patients. After ivuxolimab, CD8+ T cells had more expanded clones than CD4+ T cells on average.

Genomic DNA was isolated from the sorted cells so that the TCRbeta CDR3 region could be sequenced. TCRbeta CDR3 regions were sequenced using the immunoSEQ Assay. TCRdb took this table from immuneACCESS and kept in-frame rearrangements with V and J called. Such tables lack part of the clones; where checked against another copy, unresolved V genes explain under half of the gap, and the rest is unexplained. The sample yields roughly 120,000 clones; 80% to 90% were counted once. The top ten clones comprise approximately 0.51% of the sample. Patients with a history of autoimmune disease or receiving systemic immunosuppression were excluded from the trial. In every dose cohort, peripheral blood was drawn for TCR sequencing at baseline, cycle 4 day 1, and cycle 7 day 1. The samples were taken from a phase I, first-in-human, multicenter, open-label dose-escalation trial of ivuxolimab. The trial enrolled adults with locally advanced or metastatic head and neck squamous cell, hepatocellular, melanoma or renal cell carcinoma. Before TCR sequencing, CD4+ T cells and CD8+ T cells were sorted from peripheral blood as separate populations.

A note on this clone: The antigen this receptor binds is unknown. Qualities for individual bases were not recorded, and no much larger clone is one base off.

The V and J ends are trimmed by 1 base and 2 bases, leaving 9 bases between them. Spanning cysteine to phenylalanine, the CDR3 consists of 14 amino acids. The only DNA kept is the CDR3, 42 bases in frame from the first base. Taken from the germline V gene, the CDR1 and CDR2 loops are SGHTA and FQGNSA. Sequenced material: CD4+ or CD8+ T cells sorted from blood, taken in a trial of the OX40 agonist ivuxolimab. The chain is encoded by TRBV7-2 joined to TRBJ2-7; the D gene is unclear. The receptor was derived from an adult with an advanced solid tumor such as melanoma, head and neck, liver or kidney cancer. The CDR3 is CASSLVSGAYEQYF. The nucleotide sequence reads as follows: TGTGCCAGCAGCTTAGTTTCTGGTGCCTACGAGCAGTACTTC.